This record covers a single T cell receptor (beta chain). No antigen is known for it. The data were obtained in a study of shared clonotypes between healthy human individuals. Study-level background: CD4 naive cells filled three plates per donor, CD4 memory three, CD8 naive two and CD8 memory one.

Study-wide results and limits: An effect of sequencing depth on clonotype sharing among donors was expected. Only blood was sampled, and tissue TCR repertoires likely differ from blood ones.

Sequenced by immunoSEQ multiplex PCR; TCRdb stores in-frame clones only, minus some. The repertoire has millions of clones, more than 85% of them found once; the top ten carry about 0.39%. A CD45RA-negative memory subset and a CD45RA+ naive subset were separated from the CD4+ cells. With V trimmed by 3 bases and J by 7 bases, 9 bases remained unmatched. The CDR3 loop spans 15 amino acids. Germline CDR1 ENHRY, CDR2 SYGVKD. This sequence originates from a man aged 18 to 30 in good health. Some clones in this sample may be carry-over from other donors' samples. Sequenced: naive CD4+ T cells from PBMCs. Subset of the sample: CD45RA+ positively selected. V gene TRBV10-3 combines with J gene TRBJ2-7; 10 nucleotides agree with TRBD1. The CDR3 protein is CAISDLDRGREEQYF. The CDR3 nucleotides read TGTGCCATCAGTGATTTAGACAGGGGGCGGGAAGAGCAGTACTTC.